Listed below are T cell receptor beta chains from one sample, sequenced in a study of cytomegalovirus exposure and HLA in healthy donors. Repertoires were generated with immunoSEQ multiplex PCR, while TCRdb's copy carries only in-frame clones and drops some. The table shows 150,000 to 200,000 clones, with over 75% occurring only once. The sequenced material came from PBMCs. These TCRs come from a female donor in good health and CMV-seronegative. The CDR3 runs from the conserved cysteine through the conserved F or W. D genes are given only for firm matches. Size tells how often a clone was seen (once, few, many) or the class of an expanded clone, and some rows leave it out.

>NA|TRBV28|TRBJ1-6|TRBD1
CASRDRFNSPLHF
TGTGCCAGCAGGGACAGGTTTAATTCACCCCTCCACTTT
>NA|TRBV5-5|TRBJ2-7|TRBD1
CASSLEGTGNYEQYF
TGTGCCAGCAGCTTGGAGGGGACAGGGAACTACGAGCAGTACTTC
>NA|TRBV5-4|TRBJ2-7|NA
CASSLGGESYEQYF
TGTGCCAGCAGCTTGGGGGGAGAGTCCTACGAGCAGTACTTC
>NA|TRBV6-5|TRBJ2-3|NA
CASSYRGGTDTQYF
TGTGCCAGCAGTTACAGGGGTGGCACAGATACGCAGTATTTT
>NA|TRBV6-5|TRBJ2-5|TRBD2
CASSYIAGETQYF
TGTGCCAGCAGTTACATAGCGGGAGAGACCCAGTACTTC
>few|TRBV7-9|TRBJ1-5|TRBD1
CASTRRDRGEPQHF
TGTGCCAGCACCCGCCGGGACAGGGGGGAGCCCCAGCATTTT
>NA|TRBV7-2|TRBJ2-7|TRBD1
CASSLTGQGGSIEQYF
TGTGCCAGCAGCCTCACTGGACAGGGGGGTTCTATCGAGCAGTACTTC
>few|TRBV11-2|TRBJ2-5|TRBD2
CASSPGLAGAGTQYF
TGTGCCAGCAGCCCAGGACTAGCGGGAGCTGGGACCCAGTACTTC
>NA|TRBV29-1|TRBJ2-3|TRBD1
CSVVLTGGAGTDTQYF
TGCAGCGTTGTCTTGACAGGGGGCGCAGGCACAGATACGCAGTATTTT
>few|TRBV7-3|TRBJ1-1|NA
CASSFSRNTEAFF
TGTGCCAGCAGCTTCTCCAGGAACACTGAAGCTTTCTTT
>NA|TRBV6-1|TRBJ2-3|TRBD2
CASSVSGVSDTQYF
TGTGCCAGCAGTGTTAGCGGGGTATCGGATACGCAGTATTTT
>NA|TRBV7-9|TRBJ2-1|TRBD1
CASSSGDRGFNEQFF
TGTGCCAGCAGCTCCGGGGACAGGGGGTTCAATGAGCAGTTCTTC
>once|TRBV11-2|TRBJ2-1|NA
CASSHTRGGPNNEQFF
TGTGCCAGCAGCCACACAAGGGGGGGGCCAAACAATGAGCAGTTCTTC
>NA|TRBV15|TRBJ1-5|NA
CATSRVTGNILINQPQHF
TGTGCCACCAGCAGAGTAACAGGGAACATTCTGATTAATCAGCCCCAGCATTTT
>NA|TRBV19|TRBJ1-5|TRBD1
CASSNLGQGLGQPQHF
TGTGCCAGTAGTAACCTGGGACAGGGACTAGGACAGCCCCAGCATTTT
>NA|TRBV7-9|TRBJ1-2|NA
CASIGRGDYGYTF
TGTGCCAGCATCGGCAGGGGAGACTATGGCTACACCTTC
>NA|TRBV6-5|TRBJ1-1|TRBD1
CASTQTGDTEAFF
TGTGCCAGCACCCAAACAGGGGACACTGAAGCTTTCTTT
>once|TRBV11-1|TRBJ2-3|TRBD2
CASTAGGAPDTQYF
TGTGCCAGCACCGCGGGGGGGGCCCCAGATACGCAGTATTTT
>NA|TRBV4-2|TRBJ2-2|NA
CASSQAGEAANTGELFF
TGTGCCAGCAGCCAAGCGGGGGAGGCAGCCAACACCGGGGAGCTGTTTTTT
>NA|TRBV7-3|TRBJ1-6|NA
CASSLNAGYNSPLHF
TGTGCCAGCAGCTTAAATGCAGGATATAATTCACCCCTCCACTTT
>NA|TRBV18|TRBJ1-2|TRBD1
CASSPRQGNYGYTF
TGTGCCAGCTCACCGAGACAGGGGAACTATGGCTACACCTTC
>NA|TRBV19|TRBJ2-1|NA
CASRDGGSGYNEQFF
TGTGCCAGTAGAGATGGGGGCTCCGGCTACAATGAGCAGTTCTTC
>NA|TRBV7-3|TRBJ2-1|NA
CASSSRSNNEQFF
TGTGCCAGCAGTTCCCGGTCCAACAATGAGCAGTTCTTC
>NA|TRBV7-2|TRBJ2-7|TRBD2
CASSLGVTSASYEQYF
TGTGCCAGCAGCTTAGGGGTGACTAGCGCTTCCTACGAGCAGTACTTC
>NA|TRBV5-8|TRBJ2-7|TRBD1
CASSSPGTASSYEQYF
TGTGCCAGCAGCTCCCCCGGGACAGCGAGCTCCTACGAGCAGTACTTC
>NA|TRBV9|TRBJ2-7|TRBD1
CASSVDGRGREQYF
TGTGCCAGCAGCGTAGATGGCAGGGGGCGCGAGCAGTACTTC
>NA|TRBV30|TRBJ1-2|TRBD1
CAWPDRANYGYTF
TGTGCCTGGCCGGACAGGGCGAACTATGGCTACACCTTC
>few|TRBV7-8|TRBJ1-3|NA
CASSARQAGNTIYF
TGTGCCAGCAGCGCAAGACAGGCTGGAAACACCATATATTTT
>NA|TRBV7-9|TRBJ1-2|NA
CASSLSSVGQFYGYTF
TGTGCCAGCAGCTTATCATCTGTCGGACAATTCTATGGCTACACCTTC
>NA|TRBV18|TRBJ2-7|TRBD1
CASSPDRDYEQYF
TGTGCCAGCTCACCGGACAGGGACTACGAGCAGTACTTC
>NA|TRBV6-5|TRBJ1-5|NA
CASSYSRGLENQPQHF
TGTGCCAGCAGTTACTCGCGAGGACTAGAGAATCAGCCCCAGCATTTT
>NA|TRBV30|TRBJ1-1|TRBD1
CAWSEDRATEAFF
TGTGCCTGGAGTGAGGACAGGGCGACTGAAGCTTTCTTT
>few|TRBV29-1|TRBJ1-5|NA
CSVGRGADSNQPQHF
TGCAGCGTTGGTCGGGGGGCAGATAGCAATCAGCCCCAGCATTTT
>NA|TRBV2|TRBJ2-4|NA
CASRRTNDLAKNIQYF
TGTGCCAGCAGGAGGACAAACGATTTAGCCAAAAACATTCAGTACTTC
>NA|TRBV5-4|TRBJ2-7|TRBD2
CASSPTSGGQYF
TGTGCCAGCAGCCCCACTTCGGGGGGGCAGTACTTC
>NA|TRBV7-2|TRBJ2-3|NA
CASSLGRITQYF
TGTGCCAGCAGCTTAGGGAGGATTACGCAGTATTTT
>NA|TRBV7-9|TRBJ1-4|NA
CASSLGTDSQKLFF
TGTGCCAGCAGCTTAGGAACCGACAGCCAAAAACTGTTTTTT
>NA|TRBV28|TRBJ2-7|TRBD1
CASSFGQGNEQYF
TGTGCCAGCAGTTTTGGACAGGGAAACGAGCAGTACTTC
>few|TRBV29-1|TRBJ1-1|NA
CSVRAGRDTEAFF
TGCAGCGTTAGGGCAGGGAGGGACACTGAAGCTTTCTTT
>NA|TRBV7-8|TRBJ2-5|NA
CASSLASTGTQETQYF
TGTGCCAGCAGCTTAGCTTCAACCGGGACACAAGAGACCCAGTACTTC
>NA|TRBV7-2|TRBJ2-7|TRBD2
CASSSPGLVYEQYF
TGTGCCAGCAGCTCCCCCGGACTAGTCTACGAGCAGTACTTC
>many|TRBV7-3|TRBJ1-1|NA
CASSLNGGMNTEAFF
TGTGCCAGCAGCTTAAACGGAGGGATGAACACTGAAGCTTTCTTT
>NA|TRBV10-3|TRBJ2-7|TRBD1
CAISAGTGGIEQYF
TGTGCCATCAGCGCCGGGACAGGGGGTATCGAGCAGTACTTC
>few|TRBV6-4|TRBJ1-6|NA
CASSDSQGNSPLHF
TGTGCCAGCAGTGACTCGCAGGGGAATTCACCCCTCCACTTT
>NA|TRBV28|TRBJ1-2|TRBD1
CASINQGDGYTF
TGTGCCAGCATAAACCAGGGGGATGGCTACACCTTC
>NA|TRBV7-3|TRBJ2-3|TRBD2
CASSLDLAGGDTQYF
TGTGCCAGCAGCTTAGATCTAGCGGGGGGGGATACGCAGTATTTT
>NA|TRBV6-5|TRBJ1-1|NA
CASSTGGGTEAFF
TGTGCCAGCAGTACGGGGGGTGGGACTGAAGCTTTCTTT
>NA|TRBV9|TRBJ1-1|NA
CASSPYRGVGENTEAFF
TGTGCCAGCAGCCCCTACCGGGGAGTGGGCGAGAACACTGAAGCTTTCTTT
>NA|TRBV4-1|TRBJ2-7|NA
CASSEVPDSSSYEQYF
TGCGCCAGCAGCGAGGTTCCGGACAGCTCCTCCTACGAGCAGTACTTC